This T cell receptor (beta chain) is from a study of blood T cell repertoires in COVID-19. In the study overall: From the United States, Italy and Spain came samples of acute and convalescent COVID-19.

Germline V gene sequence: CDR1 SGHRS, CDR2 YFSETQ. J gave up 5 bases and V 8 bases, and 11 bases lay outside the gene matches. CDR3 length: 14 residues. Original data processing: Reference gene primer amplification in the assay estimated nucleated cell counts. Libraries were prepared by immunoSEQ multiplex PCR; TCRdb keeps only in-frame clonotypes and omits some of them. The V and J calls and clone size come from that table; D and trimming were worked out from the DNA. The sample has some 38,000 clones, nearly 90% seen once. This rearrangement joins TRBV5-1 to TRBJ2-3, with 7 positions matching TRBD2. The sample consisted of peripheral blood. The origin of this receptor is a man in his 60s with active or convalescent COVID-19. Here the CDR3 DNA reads TGCGCCAGTTCCGGGGGGTTCTTAGGAGATACGCAGTATTTT. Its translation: CASSGGFLGDTQYF.